These 15 T cell receptor beta chains came from one sample sequenced in a study of beta chain features in type 1 diabetes. Expressed TCRB transcripts were sequenced, since all the RNA that had been isolated was reverse transcribed. Data came from immunoSEQ multiplex PCR; TCRdb stores just in-frame clones and leaves some out. Found here are around 250,000 clones, about 23% of them singletons; the top ten hold around 0.013%. These receptors have no known antigen. Study outcomes and limitations: Within each of all four CD4+ subsets, Type 1 diabetes patients had TCRB CDR3s that were moderately but significantly shorter.

The sample was naive CD4+ T cells from blood. Source of these receptors: a woman aged 25 to 39 with type 1 diabetes.

The chain couples TRBV5-1 to TRBJ2-5; 7 bases align to TRBD2. The CDR3 is made up of 15 amino acids. V lost 2 bases and J lost 3; bases outside the gene matches: 7. The V gene's germline CDR1 is SGHRS and CDR2 YFSETQ. CDR3: CASSFGGSREETQYF. The DNA for the CDR3 is TGCGCCAGCAGCTTCGGGGGGAGTCGTGAAGAGACCCAGTACTTC. Full variable domain (outside the CDR3, taken from reference TRBV5-1 and TRBJ2-5): KAGVTQTPRYLIKTRGQQVTLSCSPISGHRSVSWYQQTPGQGLQFLFEYFSETQRNKGNFPGRFSGRQFSNSRSEMNVSTLELGDSALYLCASSFGGSREETQYFGPGTRLLVL.

The rearrangement joins TRBV4-1 to TRBJ1-1; the D is unclear. CDR1 is MGHRA and CDR2 is YSYEKL in the germline V gene. The CDR3 loop spans 13 amino acids. V gave up 0 bases and J gave up 11 bases, with 13 bases separating them. The CDR3 DNA is TGCGCCAGCAGCCAAGAGCTAACCTCGGGGGCTTTCTTT. This codes for CASSQELTSGAFF.

This clone has a handful of counts. The rearrangement uses TRBV7-8 and TRBJ2-1; D gene uncertain. CDR3 length equals 14 residues. Germline assignment: CDR1 SGHVS and CDR2 FQNEAQ. V was pared by 4 bases and J by 12 bases, with 19 bases between. The CDR3 DNA is TGTGCCAGCAGCTCTCAAACCGACGGAGTTGGGCAGTTCTTC. Residues: CASSSQTDGVGQFF.

The chain couples TRBV6-6 to TRBJ2-5; 9 bases match TRBD1. V gave up 2 bases and J gave up 5 bases; unmatched junction bases: 9. This CDR3 is 16 amino acids long. Germline CDR1 and CDR2: MNHNY and SVGAGI (reference sequence). Here the CDR3 reads CASSYLRQGERETQYF. For the CDR3, the DNA is TGTGCCAGCAGTTACCTCCGACAGGGGGAGAGGGAGACCCAGTACTTC.

Only a few counts were recorded for this clone. The chain employs TRBV29-1 and TRBJ1-1; D is possibly TRBD1 (6 bases). Germline V gene data show CDR1 as SQVTM and CDR2 as ANQGSEA. Trimming took off 3 bases at V and 3 bases at J, with 17 bases between the two ends. CDR3 size: 15 residues. The DNA for the CDR3 is TGCAGCGTTGATAGGGGGGGTGAAGAGGACACTGAAGCTTTCTTT. Translating gives CSVDRGGEEDTEAFF.

V gene TRBV30 combines with J gene TRBJ1-2, with D possibly being TRBD1 (5 bases). Trimming shortened V by 5 bases and J by 7 bases, and 17 bases separated the two germline ends. Germline values: CDR1 GTSNPN, CDR2 SVGIG (reference sequence). CDR3 length: 13 amino acids. CDR3 protein: CAWGVTGAGGYTF. The CDR3 DNA reads as TGTGCCTGGGGCGTAACTGGGGCTGGTGGCTACACCTTC.

The chain carries TRBV10-3 and TRBJ2-1; tentative D call: TRBD2 (5 bases). The germline V gene has CDR1 ENHRY and CDR2 SYGVKD. The CDR3 is made up of 16 amino acids. Trimming removed 0 bases from V and 2 bases from J, with 11 bases in between. CDR3 in amino acids: CAISESKSGAYNEQFF. As DNA, the CDR3 is TGTGCCATCAGTGAGTCGAAGAGCGGAGCCTACAATGAGCAGTTCTTC.

The rearrangement joins TRBV28 to TRBJ1-2; perhaps TRBD1 as D (6 bases). Per the germline V gene, CDR1 is MDHEN and CDR2 is SYDVKM. V was trimmed by 5 bases and J by 1 base, leaving 14 bases between them. The CDR3 is made up of 15 amino acids. CDR3 residues: CASSPRTANNYGYTF. The CDR3, as DNA: TGTGCCAGCAGTCCCCGGACAGCGAATAACTATGGCTACACCTTC.

This clone turned up a few times. CDR3 sequence reads: CASSVGQGHDTQAFF. CDR3 in DNA: TGTGCCAGCAGCGTAGGTCAGGGCCACGATACTCAAGCTTTCTTT. V is TRBV9 and J is TRBJ1-1; perhaps TRBD1 as D (5 bases). Germline V gives CDR1 SGDLS, CDR2 YYNGEE. This CDR3 is 15 amino acids long. V lost 0 bases to trimming and J lost 9 bases, with 18 bases between them.

This clone was observed a handful of times. This rearrangement joins TRBV21-1 to TRBJ1-2; TRBD1 was called by the table and not checked on the DNA. TRBV21-1 is marked as a pseudogene. This CDR3 has 13 residues. CDR3 sequence: CASSRGQGYGYTF. In DNA, the CDR3 is TGTGCCAGCAGCAGGGGACAGGGATATGGCTACACCTTC.

V and J are TRBV18 and TRBJ2-7, with a weak D call TRBD2 (6 bases). CDR3 length: 18 residues. Deletions cut 1 base from V and 0 bases from J, with 19 bases between. Germline V gene lookup returns CDR1 KGHSH and CDR2 LQKENI. In nucleotides, the CDR3 is TGTGCCAGCTCACCACTCTCCTGGGGGGTGGGGACCTCCTACGAGCAGTACTTC. Translated: CASSPLSWGVGTSYEQYF.

V usage is TRBV9 and J usage is TRBJ2-5; D might be TRBD2 (5 bases). V lost 3 bases, J lost 5 bases, and 14 bases lay in between. The germline V gene encodes CDR1 SGDLS and CDR2 YYNGEE. This CDR3 region has 14 residues. In DNA form, the CDR3 reads TGTGCCAGCAGCGAATCTCCCGGGATGGAGACCCAGTACTTC. Its protein is CASSESPGMETQYF.

CDR3 bases: TGTGCCAGCTCACCACTTTCAGGGGGTTACGAGCAGTACTTC. Protein product: CASSPLSGGYEQYF. The chain employs TRBV18 and TRBJ2-7, with 7 bases aligning to TRBD1. Germline CDR1 and CDR2: KGHSH and LQKENI. There are 14 residues in the CDR3. V lost 1 base, J lost 4 bases, and 4 bases stayed unmatched.

The chain is built from TRBV7-9 and TRBJ1-5; D gene ambiguous. From germline, CDR1 is SEHNR and CDR2 FQNEAQ (reference sequence). The CDR3 covers 15 residues. V lost 1 base and J 3 bases, leaving 10 bases between the germline ends. As DNA, the CDR3 is TGTGCCAGCAGCTTAGGGAGTCGAGTCAATCAGCCCCAGCATTTT. It yields the protein CASSLGSRVNQPQHF. The complete variable domain, with remaining parts taken from reference TRBV7-9 and TRBJ1-5, reads DTGVSQNPRHKITKRGQNVTFRCDPISEHNRLYWYRQTLGQGPEFLTYFQNEAQLEKSRLLSDRFSAERPKGSFSTLEIQRTEQGDSAMYLCASSLGSRVNQPQHFGDGTRLSIL.

The rearrangement links TRBV6-5 to TRBJ1-2; tentatively, D is TRBD1 (6 bases). Trimming took 0 bases from V and 6 from J, leaving 8 bases between them. From germline, CDR1 is MNHEY and CDR2 SVGAGI. CDR3 length equals 13 residues. This chain's CDR3 is CASSYSQGHGYTF. The CDR3, as DNA: TGTGCCAGCAGTTACTCGCAGGGGCATGGCTACACCTTC.